This T cell receptor (beta chain) was captured by sequencing in a study of cytomegalovirus exposure and HLA in healthy donors. Primers: 60 Vbeta forward and 13 Jbeta reverse. Sequencing used immunoSEQ multiplex PCR; TCRdb keeps in-frame clones, though not all of them. The data contain 140,000 or so clones, 80% of them singletons. V dropped 5 bases and J dropped 6 bases, with 13 bases sitting between them. The V gene's germline CDR1 is MNHEY and CDR2 SMNVEV (reference sequence). The CDR3 runs to 13 residues. Healthy individuals who donated bone marrow served as the donors. This receptor was taken from a man in his forties in good health and CMV-seronegative. The sample consisted of PBMCs. J is TRBJ1-1 and V is TRBV27; D is ambiguous. As DNA, the CDR3 is TGTGCCAGCAGTGCTGTTTCCGGGGCTGAAGCTTTCTTT. Its translation is CASSAVSGAEAFF.